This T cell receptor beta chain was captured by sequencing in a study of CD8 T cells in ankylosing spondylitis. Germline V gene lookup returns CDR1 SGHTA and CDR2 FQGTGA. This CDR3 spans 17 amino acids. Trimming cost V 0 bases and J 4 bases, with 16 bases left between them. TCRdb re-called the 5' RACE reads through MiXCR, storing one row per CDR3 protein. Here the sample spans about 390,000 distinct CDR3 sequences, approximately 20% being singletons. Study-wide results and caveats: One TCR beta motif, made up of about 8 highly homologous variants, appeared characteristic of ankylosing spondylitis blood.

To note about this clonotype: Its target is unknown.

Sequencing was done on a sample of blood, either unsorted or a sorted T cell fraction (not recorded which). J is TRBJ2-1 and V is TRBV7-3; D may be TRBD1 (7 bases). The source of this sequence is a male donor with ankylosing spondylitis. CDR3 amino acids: CASSLTRGQPGYNEQFF. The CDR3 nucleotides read TGTGCCAGCAGCTTAACGCGGGGACAGCCTGGGTACAATGAGCAGTTCTTC.